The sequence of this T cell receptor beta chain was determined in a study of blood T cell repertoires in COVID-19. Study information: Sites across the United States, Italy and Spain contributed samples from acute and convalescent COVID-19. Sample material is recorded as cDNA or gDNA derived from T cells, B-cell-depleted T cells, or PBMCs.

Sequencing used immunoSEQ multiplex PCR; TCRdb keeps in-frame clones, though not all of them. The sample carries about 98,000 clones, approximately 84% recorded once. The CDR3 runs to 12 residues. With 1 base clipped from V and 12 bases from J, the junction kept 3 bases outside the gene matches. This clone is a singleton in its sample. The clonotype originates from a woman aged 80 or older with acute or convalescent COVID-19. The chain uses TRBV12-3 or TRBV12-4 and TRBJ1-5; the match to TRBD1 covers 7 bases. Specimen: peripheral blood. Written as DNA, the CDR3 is TGTGCCAGCAGTTTAGGGACAGGCCTCCAGCATTTT. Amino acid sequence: CASSLGTGLQHF.